A selection of T cell receptor beta chains follows, all from one sample in a study of T cell repertoires in cytomegalovirus infection. From the reads, TCRdb called clonotypes with MiXCR, one entry per CDR3 protein. The repertoire has 830,000 or so distinct CDR3 sequences, over 25% of them found once; the top ten carry 9.5% to 15%. For these TCRs, the target antigens are not known. The sample here was cultured CD8+ T cells from PBMCs, taken from culture after CMV antigen stimulation. These receptors were obtained from a human donor in good health (CMV status not recorded). Some clones in this sample may be carry-over from other donors' samples. Both conserved end residues are part of each CDR3. Where a row states a size, it is once, few, many or the class of an expanded clone; other rows omit it.

J	size	V	CDR3
TRBJ1-6	.	TRBV28	CASSTNQGSYNSPLHF
TRBJ1-5	few	TRBV11-2	CASSLGHGYSNQPQHF
TRBJ1-4	.	TRBV7-9	CASSPGQGPEPYDEKLFF
TRBJ2-2	.	TRBV27	CASSLDRINTGELFF
TRBJ1-1	many	TRBV12-3/TRBV12-4	CASSSLQGTTEAFF
TRBJ2-1	.	TRBV24-1	CATSSEILAVYNEQFF
TRBJ2-4	.	TRBV10-3	CAIRGTGEAKNIQYF
TRBJ1-1	few	TRBV19	CASSAWEEGFEAFF
TRBJ1-2	.	TRBV23-1	CASSHPVRGMSGYTF
TRBJ2-2	few	TRBV5-1	CASRPGTGELFF
TRBJ2-1	few	TRBV19	CASSLQRGQPLDEQFF
TRBJ1-6	.	TRBV7-9	CASRGDRGHSPLHF
TRBJ2-1	few	TRBV27	CASSDRAGSEQFF
TRBJ1-6	.	TRBV2	CASSEDRGSNSPLHF
TRBJ1-1	.	TRBV7-9	CASSFRPTGPYTEAFF
TRBJ2-1	.	TRBV4-1	CANSSRTSGYNEQFF
TRBJ1-5	few	TRBV7-8	CASSLPGAYQPQHF
TRBJ1-6	.	TRBV5-6	CASSRDREISNSPLHF
TRBJ1-5	.	TRBV19	CASSAGTLLVWGNQPQHF
TRBJ2-3	.	TRBV6-1	CASRDYPGTDTQYF
TRBJ2-7	.	TRBV9	CASSVASGGPEEQYF
TRBJ1-1	few	TRBV7-2	CASSYSIGSYIDTEAFF
TRBJ2-7	.	TRBV27	CASSLGGELNEQYF
TRBJ2-5	.	TRBV10-3	CAISEASVGALETQYF
TRBJ2-7	many	TRBV29-1	CSVGRLTPSYEQYF
TRBJ2-5	many	TRBV7-9	CASSLTARGETQYF
TRBJ2-6	.	TRBV9	CASSVRLAGGTGANVLTF
TRBJ1-2	once	TRBV10-2	CASRDGPYGYTF
TRBJ1-1	.	TRBV7-3	CASSSTGAGTEAFF
TRBJ1-1	.	TRBV7-2	CASSLPSGGPPNTEAFF
TRBJ2-1	.	TRBV6-4	CASSDSGTGFGYNEQFF
TRBJ2-5	many	TRBV10-3	CAIGLAGEETQYF
TRBJ1-2	.	TRBV7-9	CASSSGGGRGYGYTF
TRBJ1-6	once	TRBV27	CASSTSTTGYNSPLHF
TRBJ2-3	.	TRBV7-2	CASSEGLAGVNTQYF
TRBJ2-3	.	TRBV7-4	CASSRTVSGPDTQYF